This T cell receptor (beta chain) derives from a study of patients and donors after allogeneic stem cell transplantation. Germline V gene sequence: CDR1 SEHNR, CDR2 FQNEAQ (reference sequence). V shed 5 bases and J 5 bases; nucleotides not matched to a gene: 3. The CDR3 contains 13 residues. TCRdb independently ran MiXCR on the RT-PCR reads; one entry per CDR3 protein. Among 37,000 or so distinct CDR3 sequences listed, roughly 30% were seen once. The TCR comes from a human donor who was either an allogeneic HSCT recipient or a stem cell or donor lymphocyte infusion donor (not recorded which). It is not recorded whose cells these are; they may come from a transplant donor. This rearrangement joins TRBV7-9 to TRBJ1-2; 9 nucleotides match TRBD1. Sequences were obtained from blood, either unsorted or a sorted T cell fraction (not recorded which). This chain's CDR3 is CASSGTGLYGYTF. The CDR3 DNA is TGTGCCAGCAGCGGGACAGGGTTGTATGGCTACACCTTC.